This T cell receptor beta chain was recorded in a study of T cell changes during pregnancy in multiple sclerosis. Clones were read by immunoSEQ multiplex PCR, and TCRdb kept only the in-frame ones, dropping some. Seen here are tens of thousands of clones, just under 90% observed once, and the top ten hold 0.45% to 0.65%. The CDR3 consists of 15 residues. Germline CDR1 and CDR2: SGHTA and FQGNSA. The trim removed 4 bases at V and 4 bases at J, leaving 7 bases unmatched. The sample in question was CD4+ T cells from peripheral blood mononuclear cells, obtained in the first trimester of pregnancy. This chain connects TRBV7-2 to TRBJ2-1, with 7 bases aligning to TRBD1. This clonotype originated in a female donor with multiple sclerosis, enrolled in a pregnancy study. CDR3 in DNA: TGTGCCAGCAGCTCCGACAGGGCCTTTTACAATGAGCAGTTCTTC. Translated, it gives CASSSDRAFYNEQFF.